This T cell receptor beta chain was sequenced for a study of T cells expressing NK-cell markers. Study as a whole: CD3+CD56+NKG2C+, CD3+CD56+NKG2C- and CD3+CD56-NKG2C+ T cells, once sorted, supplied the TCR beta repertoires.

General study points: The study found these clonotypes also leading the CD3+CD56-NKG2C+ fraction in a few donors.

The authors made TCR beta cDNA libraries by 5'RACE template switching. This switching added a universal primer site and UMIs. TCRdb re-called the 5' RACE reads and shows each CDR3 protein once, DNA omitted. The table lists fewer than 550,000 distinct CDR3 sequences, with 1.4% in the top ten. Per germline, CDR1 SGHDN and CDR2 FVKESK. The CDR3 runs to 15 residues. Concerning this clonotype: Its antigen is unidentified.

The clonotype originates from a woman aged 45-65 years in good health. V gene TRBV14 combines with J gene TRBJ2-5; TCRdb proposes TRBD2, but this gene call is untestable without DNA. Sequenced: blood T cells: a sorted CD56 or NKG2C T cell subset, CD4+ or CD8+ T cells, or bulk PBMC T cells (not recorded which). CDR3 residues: CASSRVAGMQETQYF.